Listed below are T cell receptor beta chains from one sample, sequenced in a study of T cell responses to AZD1222 COVID-19 vaccine. Libraries were prepared by immunoSEQ multiplex PCR; TCRdb keeps only in-frame clonotypes and omits some of them. The table has tens of thousands of clones, 70% to 90% seen once; the top ten hold under 11%. The material sequenced was peripheral blood, taken 28 days after the second AZD1222 dose. All receptors come from an adult who received the AZD1222 COVID-19 vaccine. The CDR3 runs from the conserved cysteine through the conserved F or W. The D gene is left open where the match is weak. Not every row has a clone size; where given, it reads once, few, many or a size class.

TGTGCCAGCAGGCAGGGATTTGGAAACACCATATATTTT,CASRQGFGNTIYF,NA,TRBV27,NA,13,TRBJ1-3
TGTGCCAGCAGCGAGGGCGCGCGGACTGAAGCTTTCTTT,CASSEGARTEAFF,NA,TRBV9,NA,13,TRBJ1-1
TGTGCCAGCAGCTTTGGGGGAGATACGCAGTATTTT,CASSFGGDTQYF,NA,TRBV7-9,NA,12,TRBJ2-3
TGCAGCGTTGATGAACAGGGTCACTATGGCTACACCTTC,CSVDEQGHYGYTF,medium-sized,TRBV29-1,NA,13,TRBJ1-2
TGTGCCAGCAGTTACTTGGGACTAGCGGGAGTTCTCTACAATGAGCAGTTCTTC,CASSYLGLAGVLYNEQFF,few,TRBV6-2/TRBV6-3,TRBD2,18,TRBJ2-1
TGCGCCAGCAGTGAGAACGGACTACCCTACGAGCAGTACTTC,CASSENGLPYEQYF,few,TRBV10-1,NA,14,TRBJ2-7
TGTGCCAGCAGCTCATATGGGGCAAACCGAAACACTGAAGCTTTCTTT,CASSSYGANRNTEAFF,NA,TRBV7-9,NA,16,TRBJ1-1
TGTGCCAGCTCACCGGGACAGAATAATTCACCCCTCCACTTT,CASSPGQNNSPLHF,NA,TRBV18,TRBD1,14,TRBJ1-6
TGTGCCTGGAGTGCCCAATCCCTAGGGGAGCAGTACTTC,CAWSAQSLGEQYF,NA,TRBV30,NA,13,TRBJ2-7
TGTGCCAGCAGCTTAGTATGGGGCGATGGTGAAAAACTGTTTTTT,CASSLVWGDGEKLFF,NA,TRBV7-9,NA,15,TRBJ1-4
TGTGCCAGCAGCTCTTTCCGGGATTTCCAAGCTTTCTTT,CASSSFRDFQAFF,NA,TRBV21-1,NA,13,TRBJ1-1
TGTGCCAGCAGCCAAGAGGGACACCTGAACACTGAAGCTTTCTTT,CASSQEGHLNTEAFF,NA,TRBV3-1/TRBV3-2,NA,15,TRBJ1-1
TGTGCCAGCAGCCGAGGACAGGCCGCTCCCTCCTACGAGCAGTACTTC,CASSRGQAAPSYEQYF,NA,TRBV9,TRBD1,16,TRBJ2-7
TGTGCCAGCAGCCCTGATGGGAACTATGGCTACACCTTC,CASSPDGNYGYTF,NA,TRBV7-9,NA,13,TRBJ1-2
TGTGCCAGTATCTCTACTGGGCGGGGGTCCTACAATGAGCAGTTCTTC,CASISTGRGSYNEQFF,NA,TRBV19,TRBD2,16,TRBJ2-1